The sequence of this T cell receptor beta chain was determined in a study of blood T cell repertoires in COVID-19. The overall study: Some COVID-19 samples were acute and others convalescent; all came from the United States, Italy and Spain.

Per the authors' pipeline: Amplification with reference gene primers provided the estimates of nucleated cell counts. Some clones are missing from TCRdb's copy, which holds only in-frame ones; the method was immunoSEQ multiplex PCR. Clonal size and the V and J genes are those of that table, whereas D and trimming came from the DNA. The table shows about 59,000 clones, with about 90% occurring only once. Trimming took 0 bases from V and 8 from J; bases not matched to a gene: 1. There are 14 residues in the CDR3. The germline CDR1 and CDR2 sequences are SGHRS and YFSETQ. The receptor was derived from a man older than 75 in a cohort sampled during active COVID-19. This sequence joins TRBV5-1 and TRBJ1-4; 10 bases align to TRBD1. Sequencing used peripheral blood. For the CDR3, the DNA is TGCGCCAGCAGCTTGGGGACAGGGGGAGAAAAACTGTTTTTT. This gives the protein CASSLGTGGEKLFF.